Below, 11 T cell receptor beta chains from the same sample are listed, as sequenced in a study of tumor-infiltrating lymphocytes in primary liver carcinoma. Unsorted whole blood supplied the blood RNA, and germline DNA was isolated too. The authors made TCR beta cDNA from 500 to 600 ng total RNA with a constant-region primer. Three nested multiplex PCR rounds, a slightly modified ARM-PCR, produced the libraries for TCR beta. Running about 11 cycles apiece, the first two PCR rounds relied on TRBV1-TRBV30 forward primers together with a C-beta reverse primer. TCRdb re-derived calls from the multiplex PCR reads in MiXCR, one entry per CDR3 protein. Among approximately 310,000 distinct CDR3 sequences listed, less than 75% were seen once. The sample comprised peripheral blood. All receptors derive from a man aged 35 to 55 with primary liver carcinoma and hepatitis B virus infection.

The chain uses TRBV6-5 and TRBJ2-2; 7 nucleotides align to TRBD2. V dropped 6 bases and J dropped 4; count of bases not matched to a gene: 11. This CDR3 is 16 amino acids long. The germline gives CDR1 MNHEY, CDR2 SVGAGI. The CDR3 is CASSRGSSGFTGELFF. Written as DNA, the CDR3 is TGTGCCAGCAGCCGCGGGTCTAGCGGATTCACCGGGGAGCTGTTTTTT.

As to this clonotype: Germline and junction disagree at one end, which may indicate a read error. The V gene is TRBV11-3, the J gene TRBJ2-1; 7 bases line up with TRBD2. Germline CDR1 SGHNT, CDR2 YENEEA. The CDR3 totals 17 residues. The DNA for the CDR3 is TGTGCCAGCAGCCGCCATGGCGGGAGAGGGACCTACAGTGAGCAGTTCTTC. Amino acids: CASSRHGGRGTYSEQFF.

This clonotype was counted between two and nine times. The chain joins TRBV4-1 to TRBJ2-7; the match to TRBD2 covers 9 bases. Germline V gene sequence: CDR1 MGHRA, CDR2 YSYEKL. V shed 0 bases and J 10 bases; nucleotides not matched to a gene: 10. The CDR3 is 15 residues long. The CDR3 region is CASSQESASGKNQYF. CDR3 DNA sequence: TGCGCCAGCAGCCAAGAGTCAGCTAGCGGGAAAAACCAGTACTTC.

As for this clonotype: The CDR3 carries no conserved terminal phenylalanine or tryptophan, so it likely arises from a read error. The chain links TRBV29-1 to TRBJ2-7; D is possibly TRBD2 (6 bases). This CDR3 spans 15 amino acids. In germline, CDR1 is SQVTM, CDR2 ANQGSEA. V was cut by 4 bases and J by 2 bases, with 18 bases left in between. CDR3 nucleotide sequence: TGCAGCGTTGCGAATGGACGGGGGATGCCCTACGAGCAGTACCTC. Protein sequence: CSVANGRGMPYEQYL.

With regard to this clonotype: A read error may explain this, as a much larger clone is one base away. The chain recombines TRBV6-2 or TRBV6-3 with TRBJ2-6; D gene ambiguous. The CDR3 sequence is 13 residues long. In germline, CDR1 is MNHEY, CDR2 SVGEGT. V lost 11 bases and J lost 3, with 11 bases in between. In DNA form, the CDR3 reads TGTGCCGTCCCGATGAATGGGGCCAACGTCCTGACTTTC. This codes for CAVPMNGANVLTF.

The CDR3 nucleotides are TGTGCCAGCAGCCCGGACTTGGGGGGCACAGATACGCAGTATTTT. Translating it yields CASSPDLGGTDTQYF. The chain combines TRBV5-4 with TRBJ2-3; the D call may be TRBD1 or TRBD2 (5 bases each). The CDR3 loop spans 15 amino acids. Germline V CDR1 and CDR2: SGHNT, YYREEE (reference sequence). Trimming took 4 bases from V and 1 from J, leaving 13 bases between them.

On this clonotype: A read error may explain this, as a much larger clone is one base away. Since the CDR3 does not end with the conserved phenylalanine or tryptophan, this likely comes from a read error. The genes are TRBV4-3 and TRBJ2-7; D remains ambiguous. CDR3 length: 14 residues. In germline, CDR1 is LGHNA, CDR2 YSLEER. V lost 1 base and J lost 1, with 8 bases in between. The CDR3 region has the DNA TGCGCCAGCAGCCAAGCAGCCACTTCCTACGAGCAGTACTTA. It codes for CASSQAATSYEQYL.

A few counts support this clonotype. The DNA for the CDR3 is TGTGCCAGTAGCAGAGGGACCGTAGAGACCCAGTACTTC. Its protein product is CASSRGTVETQYF. The V and J genes are TRBV11-3 and TRBJ2-5; D tentatively fits TRBD1 or TRBD2 (5 bases each). This CDR3 comprises 13 residues. The germline gives CDR1 SGHNT, CDR2 YENEEA. Trimming took off 9 bases at V and 4 bases at J, with 15 bases between the two ends.

As for this clonotype: The germline gene is not matched at one end of the junction; a read error may be the cause. The chain is built from TRBV11-2 and TRBJ1-1; D not certain. This CDR3 spans 13 amino acids. CDR1 is SGHAT and CDR2 is FQNNGV in the germline V gene. The CDR3 region is CASTPARNTETFF. The CDR3 DNA reads TGTGCCAGCACTCCAGCTCGGAACACTGAAACTTTCTTT.

This clonotype was detected many times. The rearrangement uses TRBV6-2 or TRBV6-3 and TRBJ1-5, with D unresolved. V dropped 2 bases and J dropped 4 bases, with 12 bases sitting between them. CDR1 is MNHEY, CDR2 SVGEGT, per germline. The CDR3 is 15 amino acids. The CDR3 region is CASSYRRSSNQPQHF. In nucleotides, the CDR3 is TGTGCCAGCAGTTACCGGCGGTCCTCTAATCAGCCCCAGCATTTT.

With respect to this clonotype: A much larger clone differs by one base, so this may be a read error. CDR3 residues: CASSLEDRENGYTF. The CDR3 DNA reads TGTGCCAGCAGCCTAGAGGACAGGGAAAATGGCTACACCTTC. V and J are TRBV4-2 and TRBJ1-2, with TRBD1 identical over 8 bases. With 4 bases clipped from V and 6 bases from J, the junction kept 7 bases outside the gene matches. The CDR3 contains 14 residues. Germline CDR1 reads LGHNA; CDR2 reads YNFKEQ.